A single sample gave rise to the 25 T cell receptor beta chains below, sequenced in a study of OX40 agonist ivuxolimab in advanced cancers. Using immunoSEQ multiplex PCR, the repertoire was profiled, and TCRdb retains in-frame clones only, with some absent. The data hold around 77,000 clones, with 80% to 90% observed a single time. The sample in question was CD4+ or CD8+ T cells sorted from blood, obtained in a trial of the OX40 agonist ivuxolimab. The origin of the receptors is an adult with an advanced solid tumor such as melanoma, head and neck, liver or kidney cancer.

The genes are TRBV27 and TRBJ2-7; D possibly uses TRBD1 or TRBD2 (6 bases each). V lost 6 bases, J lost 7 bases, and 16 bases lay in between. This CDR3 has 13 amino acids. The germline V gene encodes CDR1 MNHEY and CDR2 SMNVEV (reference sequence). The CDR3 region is CASSPAGGEEQYF. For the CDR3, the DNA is TGTGCCAGCAGCCCCGCCGGGGGCGAAGAGCAGTACTTC.

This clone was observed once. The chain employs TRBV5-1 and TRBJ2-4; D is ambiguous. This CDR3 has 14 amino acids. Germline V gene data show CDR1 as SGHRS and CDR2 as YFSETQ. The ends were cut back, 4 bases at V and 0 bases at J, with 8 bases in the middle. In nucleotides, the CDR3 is TGCGCCAGCAGCACCGATCTAGCCAAAAACATTCAGTACTTC. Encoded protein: CASSTDLAKNIQYF.

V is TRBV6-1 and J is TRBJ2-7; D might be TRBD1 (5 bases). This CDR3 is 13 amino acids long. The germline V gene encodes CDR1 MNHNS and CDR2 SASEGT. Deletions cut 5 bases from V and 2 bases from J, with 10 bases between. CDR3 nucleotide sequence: TGTGCCAGCAGTTCTGACAGAGCCTACGAGCAGTACTTC. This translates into CASSSDRAYEQYF.

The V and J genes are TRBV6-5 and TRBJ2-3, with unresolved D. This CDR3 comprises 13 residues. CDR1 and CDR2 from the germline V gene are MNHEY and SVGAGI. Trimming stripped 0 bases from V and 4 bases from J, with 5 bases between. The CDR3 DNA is TGTGCCAGCAGTTACTCTAGTTCAGATACGCAGTATTTT. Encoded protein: CASSYSSSDTQYF.

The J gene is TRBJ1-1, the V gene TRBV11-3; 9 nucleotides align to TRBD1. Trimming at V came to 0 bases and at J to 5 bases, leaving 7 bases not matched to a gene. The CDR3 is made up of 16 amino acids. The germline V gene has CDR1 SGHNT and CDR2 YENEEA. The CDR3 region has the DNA TGTGCCAGCAGCTTAGATGATTGGACAGGGGTTACTGAAGCTTTCTTT. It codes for CASSLDDWTGVTEAFF.

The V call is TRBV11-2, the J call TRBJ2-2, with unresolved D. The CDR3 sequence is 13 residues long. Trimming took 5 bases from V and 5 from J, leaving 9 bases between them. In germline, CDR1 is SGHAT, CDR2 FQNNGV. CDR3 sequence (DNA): TGTGCCAGCAGCCCCCTGGTGACCGGGGAGCTGTTTTTT. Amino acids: CASSPLVTGELFF.

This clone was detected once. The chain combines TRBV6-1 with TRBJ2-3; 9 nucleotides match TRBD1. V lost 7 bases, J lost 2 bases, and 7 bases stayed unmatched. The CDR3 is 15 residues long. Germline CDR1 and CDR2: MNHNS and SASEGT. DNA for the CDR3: TGTGCCAGCAAACCTTACAGGGGGCCCACAGATACGCAGTATTTT. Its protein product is CASKPYRGPTDTQYF.

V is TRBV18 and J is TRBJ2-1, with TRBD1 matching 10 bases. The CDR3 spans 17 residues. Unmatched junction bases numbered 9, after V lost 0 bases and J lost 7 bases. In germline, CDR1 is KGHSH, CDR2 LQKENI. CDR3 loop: CASSPPIGTGARNEQFF. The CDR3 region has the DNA TGTGCCAGCTCACCACCGATAGGGACAGGGGCCCGAAATGAGCAGTTCTTC.

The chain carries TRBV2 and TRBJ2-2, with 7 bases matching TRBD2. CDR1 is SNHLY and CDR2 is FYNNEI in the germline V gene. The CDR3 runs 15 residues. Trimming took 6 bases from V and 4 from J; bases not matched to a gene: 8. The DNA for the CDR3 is TGTGCCAGCAGCCGGGGGAGGGAGATCACCGGGGAGCTGTTTTTT. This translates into CASSRGREITGELFF.

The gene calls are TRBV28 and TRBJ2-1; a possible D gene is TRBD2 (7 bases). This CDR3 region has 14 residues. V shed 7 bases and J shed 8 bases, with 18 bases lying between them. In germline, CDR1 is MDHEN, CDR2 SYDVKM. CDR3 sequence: CASIGGALIDEQFF. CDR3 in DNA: TGTGCCAGCATAGGGGGGGCCCTGATAGATGAGCAGTTCTTC.

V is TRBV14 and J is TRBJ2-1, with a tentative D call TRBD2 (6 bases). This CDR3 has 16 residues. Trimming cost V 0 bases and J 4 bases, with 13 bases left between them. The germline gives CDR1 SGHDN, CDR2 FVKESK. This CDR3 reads CASSQDTTSRYNEQFF. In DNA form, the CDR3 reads TGTGCCAGCAGCCAAGATACGACTAGTCGGTACAATGAGCAGTTCTTC.

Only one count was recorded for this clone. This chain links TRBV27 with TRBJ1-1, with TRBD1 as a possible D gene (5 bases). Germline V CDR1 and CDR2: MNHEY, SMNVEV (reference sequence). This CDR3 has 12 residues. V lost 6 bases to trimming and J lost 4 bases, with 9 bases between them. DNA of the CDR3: TGTGCCAGCAGCCGGACACCCACTGAAGCTTTCTTT. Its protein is CASSRTPTEAFF.

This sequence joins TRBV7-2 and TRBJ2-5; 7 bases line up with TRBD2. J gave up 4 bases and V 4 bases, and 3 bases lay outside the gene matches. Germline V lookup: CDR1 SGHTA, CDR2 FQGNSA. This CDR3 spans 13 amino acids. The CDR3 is CASSSWGGETQYF. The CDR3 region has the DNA TGTGCCAGCAGCTCCTGGGGGGGAGAGACCCAGTACTTC.

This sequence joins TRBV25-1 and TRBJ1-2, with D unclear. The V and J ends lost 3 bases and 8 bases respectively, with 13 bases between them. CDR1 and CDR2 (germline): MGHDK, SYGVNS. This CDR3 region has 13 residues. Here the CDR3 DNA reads TGTGCCAGCAGTGAGGGCGAGAGGCAAGGCTACACCTTC. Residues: CASSEGERQGYTF.

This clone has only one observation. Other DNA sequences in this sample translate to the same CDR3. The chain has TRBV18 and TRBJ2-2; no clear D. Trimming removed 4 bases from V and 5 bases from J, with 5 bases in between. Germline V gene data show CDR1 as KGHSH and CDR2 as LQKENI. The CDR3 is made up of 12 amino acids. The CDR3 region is CASSQGTGELFF. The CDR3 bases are TGTGCCAGCTCACAGGGTACCGGGGAGCTGTTTTTT.

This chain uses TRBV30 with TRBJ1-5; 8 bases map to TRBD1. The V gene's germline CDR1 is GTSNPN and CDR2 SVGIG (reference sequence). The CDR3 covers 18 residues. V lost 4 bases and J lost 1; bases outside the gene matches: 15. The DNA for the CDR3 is TGTGCCTGGACCCCCGGGTGGACAGGGACGCGGAGCAATCAGCCCCAGCATTTT. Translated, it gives CAWTPGWTGTRSNQPQHF. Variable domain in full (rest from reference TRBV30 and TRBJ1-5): SQTIHQWPATLVQPVGSPLSLECTVEGTSNPNLYWYRQAAGRGLQLLFYSVGIGQISSEVPQNLSASRPQDRQFILSSKKLLLSDSGFYLCAWTPGWTGTRSNQPQHFGDGTRLSIL.

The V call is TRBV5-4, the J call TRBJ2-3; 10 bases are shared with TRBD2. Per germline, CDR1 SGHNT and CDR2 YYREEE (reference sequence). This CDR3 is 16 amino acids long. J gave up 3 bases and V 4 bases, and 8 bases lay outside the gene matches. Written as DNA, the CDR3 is TGTGCCAGCAGCCCTGGGGGACTAGCGTTTACAGATACGCAGTATTTT. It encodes CASSPGGLAFTDTQYF.

The CDR3 bases are TGTGCCAGCAGCTTAAGCCAGCCCGCCTCTGGAAACACCATATATTTT. This sequence encodes CASSLSQPASGNTIYF. J is TRBJ1-3 and V is TRBV7-3; D gene unclear. The germline V gene has CDR1 SGHTA and CDR2 FQGTGA. Trimming pared 1 base from V and 0 bases from J, leaving 10 bases between. This CDR3 is 16 amino acids long.

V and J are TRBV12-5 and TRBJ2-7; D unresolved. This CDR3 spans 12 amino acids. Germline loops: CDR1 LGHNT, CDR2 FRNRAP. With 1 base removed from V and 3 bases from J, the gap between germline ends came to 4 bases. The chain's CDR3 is CASGLDNYEQYF. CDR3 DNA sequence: TGTGCTAGTGGTTTGGATAACTACGAGCAGTACTTC. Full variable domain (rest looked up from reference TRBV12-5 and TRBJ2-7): DARVTQTPRHKVTEMGQEVTMRCQPILGHNTVFWYRQTMMQGLELLAYFRNRAPLDDSGMPKDRFSAEMPDATLATLKIQPSEPRDSAVYFCASGLDNYEQYFGPGTRLTVT.

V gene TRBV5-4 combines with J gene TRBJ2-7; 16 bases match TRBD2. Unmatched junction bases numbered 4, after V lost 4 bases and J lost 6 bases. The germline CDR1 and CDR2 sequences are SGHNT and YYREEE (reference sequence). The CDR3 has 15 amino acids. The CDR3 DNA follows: TGTGCCAGCAGCCCGGGACTAGCGGGAGGGCTCGAGCAGTACTTC. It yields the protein CASSPGLAGGLEQYF.

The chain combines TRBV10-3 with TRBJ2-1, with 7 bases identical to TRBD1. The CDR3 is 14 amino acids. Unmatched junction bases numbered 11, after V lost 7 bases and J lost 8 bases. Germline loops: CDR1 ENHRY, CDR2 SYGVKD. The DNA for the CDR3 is TGTGCCATCAAACGGCAGGGGGAGAAGGATGAGCAGTTCTTC. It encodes CAIKRQGEKDEQFF.

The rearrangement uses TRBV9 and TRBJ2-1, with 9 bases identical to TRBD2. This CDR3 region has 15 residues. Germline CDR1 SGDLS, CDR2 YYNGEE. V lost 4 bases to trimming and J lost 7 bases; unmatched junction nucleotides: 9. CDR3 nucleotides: TGTGCCAGCAGCCCCTCTAGCGGGATTGGAAATGAGCAGTTCTTC. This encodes CASSPSSGIGNEQFF.

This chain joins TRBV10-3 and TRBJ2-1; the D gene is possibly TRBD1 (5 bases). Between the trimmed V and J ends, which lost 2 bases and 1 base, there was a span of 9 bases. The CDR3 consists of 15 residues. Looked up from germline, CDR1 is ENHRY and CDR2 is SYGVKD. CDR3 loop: CAISEGARSYNEQFF. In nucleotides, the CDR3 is TGTGCCATCAGTGAGGGGGCAAGATCCTACAATGAGCAGTTCTTC.

CDR3 coding DNA: TGTGCCAGCAGCCCCCGGCATAACCAGGGGTACACTGCCGAGCAGTACTTC. Translated: CASSPRHNQGYTAEQYF. The chain recombines TRBV9 with TRBJ2-7; TRBD1 might be the D (6 bases). The CDR3 is made up of 17 amino acids. Germline values: CDR1 SGDLS, CDR2 YYNGEE. The germline V and J ends were trimmed by 4 bases and 6 bases, with 26 bases remaining between them.

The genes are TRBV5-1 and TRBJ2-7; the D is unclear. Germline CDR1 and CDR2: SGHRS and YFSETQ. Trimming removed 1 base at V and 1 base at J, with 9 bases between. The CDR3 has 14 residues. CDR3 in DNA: TGCGCCAGCAGCTTGATCGACGGATCCTACGAGCAGTACTTC. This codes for CASSLIDGSYEQYF.